This T cell receptor beta chain comes out of a study of CD8 T cells in Susac syndrome. Study details: Clinically active disease was present in six of the sequenced Susac syndrome patients. Eight of these patients were in remission. Treatment status at blood draw for the Susac syndrome patients was therapy-naive, corticosteroids, or intravenous immunoglobulin alone. Notes on the study in general: Repertoires of Susac syndrome CD4+ T cells lacked clonal expansion.

Details on this clonotype: The antigen is undetermined.

RNA was extracted with the RNeasy kit, and a quantity of about 0.45 to 1 ug was reverse transcribed using random hexamers. TCRdb redid the calling of the immunoSEQ multiplex PCR reads with MiXCR, one entry per CDR3 protein. This table has roughly 190,000 distinct CDR3 sequences, 90% to 97% appearing once. The length of the CDR3 is 15 residues. Germline trimming cut 0 bases from V and 4 bases from J; bases unmatched to any gene: 5. Per the germline V gene, CDR1 is LGHNA and CDR2 is YSLEER. The receptor comes from a human donor with Susac syndrome. The chain has TRBV4-3 and TRBJ2-7; 8 nucleotides align to TRBD1. Source material: CD4+ T cells from PBMCs. CDR3 residues: CASSQEDRVQYEQYF. The CDR3 nucleotides are TGCGCCAGCAGCCAAGAGGACAGGGTACAATACGAGCAGTACTTC.